These 14 T cell receptor beta chains share one sample of origin, sequenced in a study of blood T cells in healthy people across ages. The use of a sample-barcoded 5' primer and a J-beta primer mix characterized a second PCR of roughly 6 to 11 cycles. TCRdb reanalysed the 5' RACE reads using MiXCR and keeps one entry per CDR3 protein. This table holds about 800,000 distinct CDR3 sequences, 25% found once. The same data also went into a second study, on T cells of mothers and their children.

Sequencing was performed on blood. The receptors here all came from a boy younger than 18 in good health.

The rearrangement links TRBV5-1 to TRBJ2-1; 9 nucleotides agree with TRBD1. Trimming cost V 6 bases and J 6 bases; bases outside gene matches: 7. CDR1 and CDR2 from the germline V gene are SGHRS and YFSETQ. CDR3 size: 14 residues. CDR3 region: CASTKGQGGNEQFF. In nucleotides, the CDR3 is TGCGCCAGCACGAAGGGACAGGGAGGCAATGAGCAGTTCTTC.

This clonotype turned up a few times. This CDR3 is CASSATTGRNEQYF. The DNA of the CDR3 is TGTGCCAGCAGCGCAACGACAGGGCGGAACGAGCAGTACTTC. The J gene is TRBJ2-7, the V gene TRBV2, with 7 positions matching TRBD1. Germline lookup yields CDR1 SNHLY and CDR2 FYNNEI. CDR3 length: 14 residues. The ends lost 6 bases at V and 5 bases at J; junction bases unmatched: 10.

This clonotype was seen a handful of times. The chain uses TRBV28 and TRBJ2-7, with 11 nucleotides matching TRBD2. Germline CDR1 is MDHEN and CDR2 is SYDVKM. The trim removed 7 bases at V and 3 bases at J, leaving 20 bases unmatched. There are 19 residues in the CDR3. The CDR3 DNA reads TGTGCCAGCACCCCTACGAGTAGGCTAGCGGGAGGTCCGGGCTACGAGCAGTACTTC. Translated, it gives CASTPTSRLAGGPGYEQYF.

This chain links TRBV19 with TRBJ2-5; the match to TRBD2 covers 7 bases. Gene TRBJ2-7 matches the end of the DNA better, so the J call may be wrong. The germline gives CDR1 LNHDA, CDR2 SQIVND (reference sequence). The CDR3 is 14 residues long. In DNA form, the CDR3 reads TGTGCCAGTAGTATAGTGGGCGGGAGCGACGAGCAGTACTTC. It translates to CASSIVGGSDEQYF.

The gene calls are TRBV11-3 and TRBJ2-1, with D tentatively TRBD2 (5 bases). Germline V gives CDR1 SGHNT, CDR2 YENEEA. This CDR3 is 18 amino acids long. Deletions cut 5 bases from V and 6 bases from J, with 26 bases between. Here the CDR3 reads CASSRTRGGLSRGNEQFF. In DNA form, the CDR3 reads TGTGCCAGCAGCCGGACGAGAGGTGGGCTATCCCGGGGCAATGAGCAGTTCTTC. The variable domain in full, with the rest retrieved from reference TRBV11-3 and TRBJ2-1, is EAGVVQSPRYKIIEKKQPVAFWCNPISGHNTLYWYLQNLGQGPELLIRYENEEAVDDSQLPKDRFSAERLKGVDSTLKIQPAELGDSAVYLCASSRTRGGLSRGNEQFFGPGTRLTVL.

Points on this clonotype: The junction departs from germline at one end; a sequencing error may be responsible. The rearrangement uses TRBV20-1 and TRBJ2-5; the D gene is possibly TRBD1 (6 bases). The CDR3 extends over 12 amino acids. Germline V CDR1 and CDR2: DFQATT, SNEGSKA (reference sequence). CDR3 sequence reads: CSAGQGKETHYF. CDR3 DNA: TGCAGTGCGGGTCAGGGGAAAGAGACCCACTACTTC.

The V call is TRBV7-2, the J call TRBJ2-3, with D maybe TRBD2 (6 bases). Germline values: CDR1 SGHTA, CDR2 FQGNSA. This CDR3 has 14 amino acids. Deletions cut 3 bases from V and 7 bases from J, with 14 bases between. DNA of the CDR3: TGTGCCAGCAGCTTTCCGGGGGTCTATTATACGCAGTATTTT. Amino acid sequence: CASSFPGVYYTQYF.

This chain joins TRBV7-9 and TRBJ2-7; D may correspond to TRBD1 or TRBD2 (5 bases each). CDR3 size: 12 residues. Per the germline V gene, CDR1 is SEHNR and CDR2 is FQNEAQ (reference sequence). V dropped 4 bases and J dropped 6 bases, with 10 bases sitting between them. The CDR3 here is CASSSKGTEQYF. As DNA, the CDR3 is TGTGCCAGCAGCTCCAAAGGGACCGAGCAGTACTTC.

This clonotype turned up a few times. The V gene is TRBV14, the J gene TRBJ2-5; TRBD2 agrees at 12 bases. CDR1 and CDR2 from the germline V gene are SGHDN and FVKESK. The CDR3 loop spans 17 amino acids. Germline trimming cut 1 base from V and 4 bases from J; bases unmatched to any gene: 7. The CDR3 region has the DNA TGTGCCAGCAGCCAAGCTTGGACTAGCGGGAAATCAGAGACCCAGTACTTC. Translation: CASSQAWTSGKSETQYF. Using reference TRBV14 and TRBJ2-5 for the parts outside the CDR3, the full variable domain is EAGVTQFPSHSVIEKGQTVTLRCDPISGHDNLYWYRRVMGKEIKFLLHFVKESKQDESGMPNNRFLAERTGGTYSTLKVQPAELEDSGVYFCASSQAWTSGKSETQYFGPGTRLLVL.

About this clonotype: A read error may explain this, as a much larger clone is one base away. The chain is built from TRBV4-3 and TRBJ1-6; no definite D call. The CDR3 is made up of 16 amino acids. From germline, CDR1 is LGHNA and CDR2 YSLEER. CDR3 loop: CASSQEVGFYNSPPHF. Here the CDR3 DNA reads TGCGCCAGCAGCCAAGAGGTGGGATTCTATAATTCACCCCCCCACTTT.

This clonotype came up a few times. The V and J genes are TRBV13 and TRBJ2-5, with D maybe TRBD1 (6 bases). Germline lookup yields CDR1 PRHDT and CDR2 FYEKMQ (reference sequence). V lost 2 bases and J 1 base, leaving 17 bases between the germline ends. This CDR3 is 17 amino acids long. The CDR3 is CASSLTSLGAPQETQYF. The CDR3 DNA reads as TGTGCCAGCAGCTTAACCTCCTTGGGGGCGCCCCAAGAGACCCAGTACTTC.

This sequence joins TRBV20-1 and TRBJ2-5, with 8 bases identical to TRBD2. Looked up from germline, CDR1 is DFQATT and CDR2 is SNEGSKA (reference sequence). This CDR3 is 15 amino acids long. After removal of 0 bases from V and 4 bases from J, the junction contained 7 bases not matched to a gene. The CDR3 nucleotides are TGCAGTGCTAGAGATCCGCTAGCGGGCAGAGAGACCCAGTACTTC. This gives the protein CSARDPLAGRETQYF.

The chain uses TRBV20-1 and TRBJ1-1; D gene ambiguous. This CDR3 spans 11 amino acids. Germline V CDR1 and CDR2: DFQATT, SNEGSKA (reference sequence). V was trimmed by 5 bases and J by 2 bases, leaving 6 bases between them. This chain's CDR3 is CSAARNTEAFF. For the CDR3, the DNA is TGCAGTGCTGCGCGAAACACTGAAGCTTTCTTT.

The V and J genes are TRBV5-4 and TRBJ1-5, with no clear D. Germline V CDR1 and CDR2: SGHNT, YYREEE (reference sequence). The CDR3 is 13 residues long. Trimming pared 0 bases from V and 5 bases from J, leaving 6 bases between. Written as DNA, the CDR3 is TGTGCCAGCAGCTTGGACTGGGATCAGCCCCAGCATTTT. Residues: CASSLDWDQPQHF.